This TCR beta chain stems from a study of shared clonotypes between healthy human individuals. Data came from immunoSEQ multiplex PCR; TCRdb stores just in-frame clones and leaves some out. Found here are 2 million to 3 million clones, approximately 93% of them singletons; the top ten hold roughly 0.36%. The CDR3 spans 15 residues. The ends were cut back, 10 bases at V and 5 bases at J, with 23 bases in the middle. The germline V gene encodes CDR1 MNHNY and CDR2 SVGAGI (reference sequence). The receptor was isolated from a man aged 18-30 years in good health. Some clones in this sample may be carry-over from other donors' samples. This chain uses TRBV6-6 with TRBJ1-1, with a weak D call TRBD1 (6 bases). Sequences were obtained from naive CD4+ T cells from PBMCs. Sample subset: CD45RA+ positively selected. In DNA form, the CDR3 reads TGTGCCACCGCTGGGGGCGCCGTGGGGAGTACTGAAGCTTTCTTT. It translates to CATAGGAVGSTEAFF.